The 18 T cell receptor beta chains reported below all come from one sample, sequenced in a study of blood T cell repertoires in COVID-19. Profiled with immunoSEQ multiplex PCR; TCRdb holds only in-frame clones, not every one. The table records 150,000 to 200,000 clones, 89% of them present only once. Material: peripheral blood. Receptors were obtained from a man aged 18 to 30 who had recovered from COVID-19.

The V gene is TRBV6-2 or TRBV6-3, the J gene TRBJ2-1; 12 bases match TRBD2. V was pared by 5 bases and J by 3 bases, with 8 bases of the junction left unmatched. The CDR3 totals 17 residues. Germline CDR1 is MNHEY and CDR2 is SVGEGT. The DNA for the CDR3 is TGTGCCAGCAGTGCGAGGACTAGCGGGACGCGCTACAATGAGCAGTTCTTC. Its translation is CASSARTSGTRYNEQFF.

This clone was seen once. The chain couples TRBV7-9 to TRBJ2-7; TRBD2 agrees at 7 bases. The CDR3 contains 16 residues. Trimming removed 5 bases from V and 0 bases from J; junction bases left unmatched: 10. Germline CDR1 and CDR2: SEHNR and FQNEAQ (reference sequence). CDR3 nucleotides: TGTGCCAGCAGCACCCCCGGGGGAGGGACCTCCTACGAGCAGTACTTC. Translated, it gives CASSTPGGGTSYEQYF.

This chain uses TRBV9 with TRBJ2-7; 9 nucleotides agree with TRBD2. The length of the CDR3 is 16 residues. CDR1 is SGDLS and CDR2 is YYNGEE in the germline V gene. The ends lost 0 bases at V and 5 bases at J; junction bases unmatched: 9. This CDR3 reads CASSVAFASGINEQYF. The CDR3 coding sequence is TGTGCCAGCAGCGTAGCTTTCGCTAGCGGGATCAACGAGCAGTACTTC.

The gene calls are TRBV10-3 and TRBJ2-2; 9 bases align to TRBD1. Trimming removed 8 bases from V and 6 bases from J; junction bases left unmatched: 4. Germline assignment: CDR1 ENHRY and CDR2 SYGVKD. This CDR3 comprises 13 residues. CDR3 sequence: CAISGQGSGELFF. The DNA of the CDR3 is TGTGCCATCTCTGGACAGGGGTCCGGGGAGCTGTTTTTT.

The chain uses TRBV6-5 and TRBJ1-1; D is unclear. Germline V gives CDR1 MNHEY, CDR2 SVGAGI. V was pared by 1 base and J by 0 bases, with 6 bases between. There are 14 residues in the CDR3. CDR3 bases: TGTGCCAGCAGTTACTTAGAGATGAACACTGAAGCTTTCTTT. Its protein is CASSYLEMNTEAFF.

The chain has TRBV18 and TRBJ1-3; a weak D match, TRBD1 (5 bases). Trimming took 6 bases from V and 4 from J, leaving 16 bases between them. Germline lookup yields CDR1 KGHSH and CDR2 LQKENI. CDR3 size: 15 residues. As DNA, the CDR3 is TGTGCCAGCTCCGAAAGACGGGGGTACGGAAACACCATATATTTT. Residues: CASSERRGYGNTIYF.

This chain links TRBV6-5 with TRBJ2-7, with D tentatively TRBD2 (5 bases). Germline V gives CDR1 MNHEY, CDR2 SVGAGI. CDR3 length: 15 amino acids. Trimming removed 9 bases at V and 4 bases at J, with 22 bases between. The CDR3 bases are TGTGCCAGGGGTCTAGCTGCTTCTCCTTTTTACGAGCAGTACTTC. It is translated as CARGLAASPFYEQYF.

This clone appeared once. The chain has TRBV4-1 and TRBJ2-3; tentatively, D is TRBD2 (5 bases). V was clipped by 4 bases and J by 8 bases, with 13 bases between them. CDR3 size: 13 residues. Germline-derived CDR1 and CDR2 are MGHRA and YSYEKL. The CDR3 sequence: CASSPTPAGTQYF. The CDR3 DNA reads TGCGCCAGCAGCCCGACACCCGCGGGTACGCAGTATTTT.

V and J are TRBV28 and TRBJ1-3; D perhaps matches TRBD1 (6 bases). Trimming shortened V by 6 bases and J by 1 base, and 19 bases separated the two germline ends. The CDR3 length is 17 residues. Per the germline V gene, CDR1 is MDHEN and CDR2 is SYDVKM. The CDR3 loop reads CASSLGRDRTSGNTIYF. The CDR3 DNA is TGTGCCAGCAGCTTAGGAAGAGACAGGACATCTGGAAACACCATATATTTT. The full variable domain, its missing parts supplied by reference TRBV28 and TRBJ1-3, is DVKVTQSSRYLVKRTGEKVFLECVQDMDHENMFWYRQDPGLGLRLIYFSYDVKMKEKGDIPEGYSVSREKKERFSLILESASTNQTSMYLCASSLGRDRTSGNTIYFGEGSWLTVV.

V gene TRBV19 combines with J gene TRBJ2-7; perhaps TRBD2 as D (6 bases). V dropped 5 bases and J dropped 4 bases, with 18 bases sitting between them. This CDR3 has 15 amino acids. Germline V lookup: CDR1 LNHDA, CDR2 SQIVND (reference sequence). The CDR3, as DNA: TGTGCCAGTAGTCCAACGACTAGACTATTGTACGAGCAGTACTTC. Protein sequence: CASSPTTRLLYEQYF.

The chain has TRBV5-4 and TRBJ2-1, with TRBD1 matching 7 bases. The CDR3 runs to 12 residues. In germline, CDR1 is SGHNT, CDR2 YYREEE (reference sequence). V lost 3 bases to trimming and J lost 15 bases; unmatched junction nucleotides: 9. This chain's CDR3 is CASSSPGQIRFF. DNA for the CDR3: TGTGCCAGCAGCTCCCCGGGACAGATAAGGTTCTTC.

The chain is built from TRBV18 and TRBJ1-6, with D possibly TRBD1 on 6 matching bases. The CDR3 has 15 amino acids. Trimming cost V 3 bases and J 10 bases, with 16 bases left between them. CDR1 and CDR2 (germline): KGHSH, LQKENI. The CDR3, as DNA: TGTGCCAGCTCACCTCTCACAGGGTCGGACTCACCCCTCCACTTT. Its protein product is CASSPLTGSDSPLHF.

The CDR3 DNA reads TGTGCCAGCAAGACCGGGGGGCGCACAGATACGCAGTATTTT. Translation: CASKTGGRTDTQYF. This chain connects TRBV25-1 to TRBJ2-3; possible D gene TRBD2, 7 bases. There are 14 residues in the CDR3. Germline lookup yields CDR1 MGHDK and CDR2 SYGVNS. V was clipped by 7 bases and J by 1 base, with 12 bases between them.

The chain carries TRBV28 and TRBJ1-6; 8 bases line up with TRBD1. Germline loops: CDR1 MDHEN, CDR2 SYDVKM. The CDR3 has 15 residues. V was pared by 6 bases and J by 9 bases, with 10 bases of the junction left unmatched. DNA of the CDR3: TGTGCCAGCAGGACTGACAGGGGAGGAATTTCACCCCTCCACTTT. Translating gives CASRTDRGGISPLHF.

The chain combines TRBV7-3 with TRBJ2-5; TRBD2 might be the D (6 bases). This CDR3 comprises 13 residues. The V and J ends lost 5 bases and 5 bases respectively, with 12 bases between them. The V gene's germline CDR1 is SGHTA and CDR2 FQGTGA. CDR3 loop: CASSNGLRETQYF. The CDR3 bases are TGTGCCAGCAGCAACGGACTACGGGAGACCCAGTACTTC.

The chain combines TRBV5-1 with TRBJ2-7, with D possibly being TRBD2 (6 bases). Trimming pared 4 bases from V and 0 bases from J, leaving 8 bases between. This CDR3 has 13 amino acids. Looked up from germline, CDR1 is SGHRS and CDR2 is YFSETQ. The DNA of the CDR3 is TGCGCCAGCAGCGCGGAGGGCTCCTACGAGCAGTACTTC. This encodes CASSAEGSYEQYF.

The rearrangement uses TRBV7-2 and TRBJ1-2; 8 bases agree with TRBD1. Germline V gene sequence: CDR1 SGHTA, CDR2 FQGNSA. CDR3 size: 15 residues. V gave up 1 base and J gave up 5 bases; unmatched junction bases: 6. The chain's CDR3 is CASSLDGRQGYGYTF. The CDR3 DNA reads TGTGCCAGCAGCTTAGACGGACGACAGGGGTATGGCTACACCTTC.

This rearrangement joins TRBV2 to TRBJ1-5; 8 bases map to TRBD1. The CDR3 has 14 amino acids. With V trimmed by 6 bases and J by 7 bases, 8 bases remained unmatched. Germline lookup yields CDR1 SNHLY and CDR2 FYNNEI. The CDR3 nucleotides are TGTGCCAGCAGGACGGACAGGGCCGGGCAGCCCCAGCATTTT. This translates into CASRTDRAGQPQHF. Full variable domain (rest looked up from reference TRBV2 and TRBJ1-5): EPEVTQTPSHQVTQMGQEVILRCVPISNHLYFYWYRQILGQKVEFLVSFYNNEISEKSEIFDDQFSVERPDGSNFTLKIRSTKLEDSAMYFCASRTDRAGQPQHFGDGTRLSIL.